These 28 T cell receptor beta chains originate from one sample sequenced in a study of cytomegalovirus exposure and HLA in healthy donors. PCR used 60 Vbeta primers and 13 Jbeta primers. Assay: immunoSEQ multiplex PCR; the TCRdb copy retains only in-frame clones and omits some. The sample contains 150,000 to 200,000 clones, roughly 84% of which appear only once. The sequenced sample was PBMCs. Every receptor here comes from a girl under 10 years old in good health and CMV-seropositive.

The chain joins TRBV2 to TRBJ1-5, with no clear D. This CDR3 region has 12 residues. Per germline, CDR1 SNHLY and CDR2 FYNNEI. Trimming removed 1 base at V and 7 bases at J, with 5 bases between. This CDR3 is CASSEGAQPQHF. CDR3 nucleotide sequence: TGTGCCAGCAGTGAAGGGGCCCAGCCCCAGCATTTT.

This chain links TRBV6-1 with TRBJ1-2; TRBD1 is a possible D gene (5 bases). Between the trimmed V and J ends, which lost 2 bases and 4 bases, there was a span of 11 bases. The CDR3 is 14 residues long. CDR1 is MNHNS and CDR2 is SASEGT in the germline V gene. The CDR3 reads CASSERQSSYGYTF. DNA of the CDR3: TGTGCCAGCAGTGAAAGACAGTCCAGCTATGGCTACACCTTC.

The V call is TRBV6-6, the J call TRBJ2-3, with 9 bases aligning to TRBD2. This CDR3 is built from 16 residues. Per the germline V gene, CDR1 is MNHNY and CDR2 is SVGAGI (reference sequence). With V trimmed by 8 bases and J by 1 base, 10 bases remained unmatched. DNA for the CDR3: TGTGCCAGCCAGTCTAGCGGGGTACCCCGCACAGATACGCAGTATTTT. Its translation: CASQSSGVPRTDTQYF.

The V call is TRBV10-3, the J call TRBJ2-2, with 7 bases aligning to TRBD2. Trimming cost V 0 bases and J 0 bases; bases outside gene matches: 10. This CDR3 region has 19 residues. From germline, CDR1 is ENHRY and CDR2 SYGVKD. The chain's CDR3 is CAISESLGRAGPNTGELFF. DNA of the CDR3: TGTGCCATCAGTGAGTCTCTAGGGAGAGCGGGACCGAACACCGGGGAGCTGTTTTTT.

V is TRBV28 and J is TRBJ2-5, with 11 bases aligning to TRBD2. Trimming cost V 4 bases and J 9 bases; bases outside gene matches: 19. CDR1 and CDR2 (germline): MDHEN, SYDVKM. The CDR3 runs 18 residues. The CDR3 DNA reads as TGTGCCAGCAGTTCCCTCAACTCCGGGACTAGCGGCCCAGGGGCCCAGTACTTC. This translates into CASSSLNSGTSGPGAQYF.

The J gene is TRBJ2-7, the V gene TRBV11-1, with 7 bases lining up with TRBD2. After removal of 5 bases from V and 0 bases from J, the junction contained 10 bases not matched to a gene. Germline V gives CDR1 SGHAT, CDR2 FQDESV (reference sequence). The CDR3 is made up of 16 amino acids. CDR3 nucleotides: TGTGCCAGCAGCAAAGGGTATGGCGGGAGCTCCTACGAGCAGTACTTC. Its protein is CASSKGYGGSSYEQYF.

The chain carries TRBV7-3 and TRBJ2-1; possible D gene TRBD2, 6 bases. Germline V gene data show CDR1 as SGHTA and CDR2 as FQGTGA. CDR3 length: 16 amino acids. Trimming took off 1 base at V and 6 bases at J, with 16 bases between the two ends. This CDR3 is CASSLSSGSGPNEQFF. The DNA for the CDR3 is TGTGCCAGCAGCTTAAGTTCCGGGAGCGGTCCCAATGAGCAGTTCTTC.

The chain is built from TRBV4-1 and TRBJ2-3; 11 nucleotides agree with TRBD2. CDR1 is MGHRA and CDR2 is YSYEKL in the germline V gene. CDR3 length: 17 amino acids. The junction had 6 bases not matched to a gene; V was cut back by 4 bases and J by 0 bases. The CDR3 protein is CASSRSGLAVSTDTQYF. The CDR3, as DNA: TGCGCCAGCAGCCGCTCGGGACTAGCGGTCAGCACAGATACGCAGTATTTT.

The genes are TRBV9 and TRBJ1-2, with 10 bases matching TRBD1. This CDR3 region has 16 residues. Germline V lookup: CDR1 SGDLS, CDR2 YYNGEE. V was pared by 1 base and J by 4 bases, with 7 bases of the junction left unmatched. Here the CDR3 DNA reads TGTGCCAGCAGCGTATGGGAGGGACAGGGGATCTATGGCTACACCTTC. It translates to CASSVWEGQGIYGYTF. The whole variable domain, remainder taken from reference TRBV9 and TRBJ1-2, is DSGVTQTPKHLITATGQRVTLRCSPRSGDLSVYWYQQSLDQGLQFLIQYYNGEERAKGNILERFSAQQFPDLHSELNLSSLELGDSALYFCASSVWEGQGIYGYTFGSGTRLTVV.

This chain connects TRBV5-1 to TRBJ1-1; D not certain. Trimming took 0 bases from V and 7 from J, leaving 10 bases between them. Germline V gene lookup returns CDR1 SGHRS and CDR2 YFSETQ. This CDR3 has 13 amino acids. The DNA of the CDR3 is TGCGCCAGCAGCTTGGTCCCCACCGGTGAAGCTTTCTTT. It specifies CASSLVPTGEAFF.

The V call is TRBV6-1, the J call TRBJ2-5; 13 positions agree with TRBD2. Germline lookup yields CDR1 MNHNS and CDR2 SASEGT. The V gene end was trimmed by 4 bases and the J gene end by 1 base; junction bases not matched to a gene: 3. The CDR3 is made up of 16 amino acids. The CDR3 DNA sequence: TGTGCCAGCAGTGTGGGACTAGCGGGGTCCCAAGAGACCCAGTACTTC. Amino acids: CASSVGLAGSQETQYF.

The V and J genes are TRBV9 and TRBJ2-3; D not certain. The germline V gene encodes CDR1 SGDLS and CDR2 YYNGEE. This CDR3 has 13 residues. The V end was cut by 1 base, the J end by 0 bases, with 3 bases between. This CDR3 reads CASSVSSTDTQYF. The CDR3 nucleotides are TGTGCCAGCAGCGTATCTAGCACAGATACGCAGTATTTT.

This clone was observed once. DNA of the CDR3: TGTGCCAGCAGCTTTAAGCGGGTTGGAGATACGCAGTATTTT. Protein: CASSFKRVGDTQYF. This chain connects TRBV7-9 to TRBJ2-3; D possibly corresponds to TRBD2 (6 bases). Deletions cut 3 bases from V and 5 bases from J, with 12 bases between. Germline V gene lookup returns CDR1 SEHNR and CDR2 FQNEAQ (reference sequence). This CDR3 spans 14 amino acids.

The CDR3 loop reads CASSPGQQNYGYTF. CDR3 sequence (DNA): TGTGCCAGTAGCCCGGGACAACAAAACTATGGCTACACCTTC. The rearrangement links TRBV19 to TRBJ1-2, with a weak D call TRBD1 (6 bases). From germline, CDR1 is LNHDA and CDR2 SQIVND (reference sequence). The CDR3 is 14 amino acids. V lost 6 bases and J 2 bases, leaving 13 bases between the germline ends.

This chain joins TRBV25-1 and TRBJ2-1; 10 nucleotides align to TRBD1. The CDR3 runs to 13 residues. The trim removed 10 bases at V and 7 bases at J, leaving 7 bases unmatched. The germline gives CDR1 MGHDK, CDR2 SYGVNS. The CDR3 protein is CATDRGQRNEQFF. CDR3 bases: TGTGCCACCGACAGGGGGCAAAGAAATGAGCAGTTCTTC.

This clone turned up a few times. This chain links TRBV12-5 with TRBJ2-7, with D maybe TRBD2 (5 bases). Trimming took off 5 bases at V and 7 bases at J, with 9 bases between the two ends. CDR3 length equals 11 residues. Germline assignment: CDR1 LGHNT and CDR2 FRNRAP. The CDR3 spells CASGQTREQYF. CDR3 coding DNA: TGTGCTAGTGGTCAAACTAGAGAGCAGTACTTC.

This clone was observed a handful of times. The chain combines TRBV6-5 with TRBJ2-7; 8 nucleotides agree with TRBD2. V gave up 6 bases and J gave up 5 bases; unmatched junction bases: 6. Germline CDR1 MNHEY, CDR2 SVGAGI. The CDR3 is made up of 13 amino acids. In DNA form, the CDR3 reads TGTGCCAGCAGGGGTAGCGGGATCCACGAGCAGTACTTC. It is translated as CASRGSGIHEQYF.

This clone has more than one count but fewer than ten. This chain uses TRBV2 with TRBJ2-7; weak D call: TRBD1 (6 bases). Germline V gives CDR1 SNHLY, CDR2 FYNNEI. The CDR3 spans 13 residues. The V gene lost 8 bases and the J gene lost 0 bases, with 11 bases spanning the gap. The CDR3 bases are TGTGCCAGCGGGACACTTCTCTCCTACGAGCAGTACTTC. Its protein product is CASGTLLSYEQYF.

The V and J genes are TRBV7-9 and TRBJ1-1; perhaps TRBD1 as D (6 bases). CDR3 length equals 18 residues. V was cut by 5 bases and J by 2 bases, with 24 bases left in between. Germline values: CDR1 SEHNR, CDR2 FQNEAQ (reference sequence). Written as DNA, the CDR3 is TGTGCCAGCAGCCCCGGGGGGGCGGGTGTTTCCGTTAACACTGAAGCTTTCTTT. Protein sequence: CASSPGGAGVSVNTEAFF.

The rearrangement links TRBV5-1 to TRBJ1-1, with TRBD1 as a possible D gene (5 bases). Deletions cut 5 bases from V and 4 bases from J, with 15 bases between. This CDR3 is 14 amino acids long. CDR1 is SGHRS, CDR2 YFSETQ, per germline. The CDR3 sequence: CASRLGTSSTEAFF. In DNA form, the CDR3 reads TGCGCCAGCAGACTGGGGACTTCTAGCACTGAAGCTTTCTTT. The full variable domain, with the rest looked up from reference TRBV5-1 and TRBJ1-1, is KAGVTQTPRYLIKTRGQQVTLSCSPISGHRSVSWYQQTPGQGLQFLFEYFSETQRNKGNFPGRFSGRQFSNSRSEMNVSTLELGDSALYLCASRLGTSSTEAFFGQGTRLTVV.

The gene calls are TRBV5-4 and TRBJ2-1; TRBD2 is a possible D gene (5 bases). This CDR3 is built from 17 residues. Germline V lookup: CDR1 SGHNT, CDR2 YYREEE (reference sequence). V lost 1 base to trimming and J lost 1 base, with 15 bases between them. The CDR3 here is CASSLRATPGSYNEQFF. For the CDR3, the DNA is TGTGCCAGCAGCTTGAGGGCGACACCGGGGTCCTACAATGAGCAGTTCTTC. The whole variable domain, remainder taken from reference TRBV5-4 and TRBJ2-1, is ETGVTQSPTHLIKTRGQQVTLRCSSQSGHNTVSWYQQALGQGPQFIFQYYREEENGRGNFPPRFSGLQFPNYSSELNVNALELDDSALYLCASSLRATPGSYNEQFFGPGTRLTVL.

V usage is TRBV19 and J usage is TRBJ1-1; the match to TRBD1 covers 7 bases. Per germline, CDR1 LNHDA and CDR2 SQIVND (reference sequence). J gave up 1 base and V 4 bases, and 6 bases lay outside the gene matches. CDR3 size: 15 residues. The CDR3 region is CASSRTWTGNTEAFF. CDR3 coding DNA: TGTGCCAGTAGTAGAACTTGGACAGGGAACACTGAAGCTTTCTTT.

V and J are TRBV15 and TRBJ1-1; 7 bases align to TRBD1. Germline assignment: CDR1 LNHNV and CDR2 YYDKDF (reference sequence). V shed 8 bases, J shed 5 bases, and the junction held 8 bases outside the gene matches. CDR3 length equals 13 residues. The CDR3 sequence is CATYDREWTEAFF. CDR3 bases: TGTGCCACCTACGACAGGGAGTGGACTGAAGCTTTCTTT.

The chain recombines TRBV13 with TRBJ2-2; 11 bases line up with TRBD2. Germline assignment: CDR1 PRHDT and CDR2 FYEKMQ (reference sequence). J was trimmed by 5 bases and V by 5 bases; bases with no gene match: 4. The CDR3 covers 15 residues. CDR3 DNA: TGTGCCAGCAGCCCACGACTAGCGGGGACCGGGGAGCTGTTTTTT. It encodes CASSPRLAGTGELFF.

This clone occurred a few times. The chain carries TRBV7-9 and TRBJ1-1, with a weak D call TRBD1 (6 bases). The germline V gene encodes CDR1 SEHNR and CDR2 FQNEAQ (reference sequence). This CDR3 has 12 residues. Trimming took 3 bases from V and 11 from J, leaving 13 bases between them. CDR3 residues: CASSFYRAQAFF. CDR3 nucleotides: TGTGCCAGCAGCTTTTACAGGGCCCAGGCTTTCTTT.

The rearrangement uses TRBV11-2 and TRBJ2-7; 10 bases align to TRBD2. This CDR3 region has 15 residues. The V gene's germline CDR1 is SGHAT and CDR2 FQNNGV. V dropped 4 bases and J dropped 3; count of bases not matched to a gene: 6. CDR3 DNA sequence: TGTGCCAGCAGCTCGGAGCGGGGGGGAAACTACGAGCAGTACTTC. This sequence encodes CASSSERGGNYEQYF. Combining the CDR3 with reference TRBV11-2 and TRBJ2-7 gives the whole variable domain EAGVAQSPRYKIIEKRQSVAFWCNPISGHATLYWYQQILGQGPKLLIQFQNNGVVDDSQLPKDRFSAERLKGVDSTLKIQPAKLEDSAVYLCASSSERGGNYEQYFGPGTRLTVT.

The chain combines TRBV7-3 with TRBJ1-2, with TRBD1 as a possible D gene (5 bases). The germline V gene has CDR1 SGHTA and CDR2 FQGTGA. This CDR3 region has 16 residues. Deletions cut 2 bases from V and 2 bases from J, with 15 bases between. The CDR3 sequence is CASSLLPAGLNYGYTF. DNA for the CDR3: TGTGCCAGCAGCTTATTACCCGCAGGGCTAAACTATGGCTACACCTTC.

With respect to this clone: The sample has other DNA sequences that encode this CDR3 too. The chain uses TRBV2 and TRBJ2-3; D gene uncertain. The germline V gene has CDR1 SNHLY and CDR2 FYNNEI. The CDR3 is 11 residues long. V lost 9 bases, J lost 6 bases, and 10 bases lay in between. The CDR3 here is CASSRGDTQYF. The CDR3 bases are TGTGCCAGTTCACGAGGTGATACGCAGTATTTT.